A single sample is the source of the 20 T cell receptor beta chains below, sequenced in a study of T-cell memory formation after mild COVID-19. MiXCR, applied by TCRdb to the 5' RACE reads, yields one record per CDR3 protein. The profile shows roughly 410,000 distinct CDR3 sequences, 24% of them singletons. Input material: PBMCs or a T cell subset sorted from them (not recorded which). All receptors come from an adult woman who had mild COVID-19 (a few samples of this study predate the infection). Cell type and time point are not known.

V usage is TRBV5-1 and J usage is TRBJ2-1; 7 bases agree with TRBD1. With 0 bases clipped from V and 2 bases from J, the junction kept 8 bases outside the gene matches. The length of the CDR3 is 17 residues. Germline V CDR1 and CDR2: SGHRS, YFSETQ. CDR3 in DNA: TGCGCCAGCAGCTTGGGGGACAGATCCCTCACCTACAATGAGCAGTTCTTC. As protein: CASSLGDRSLTYNEQFF.

This chain links TRBV29-1 with TRBJ2-7; 11 nucleotides align to TRBD1. Per germline, CDR1 SQVTM and CDR2 ANQGSEA. V trimming: 7 bases; J trimming: 6 bases; junction bases outside the gene matches: 11. The CDR3 spans 14 residues. The CDR3 region is CSAIPGTGGVEQYF. CDR3 sequence (DNA): TGCAGCGCTATCCCCGGGACAGGGGGTGTCGAGCAGTACTTC.

Ten or more counts support this clonotype. A read error may produce the germline difference seen at one junction end. V usage is TRBV11-2 and J usage is TRBJ2-7; 9 bases match TRBD1. Germline values: CDR1 SGHAT, CDR2 FQNNGV. The CDR3 runs to 14 residues. CDR3 DNA: TGCGCCAGCAGCTTGGGGACAGGGACCTACGAGCAGTACTTC. Translated: CASSLGTGTYEQYF.

V gene TRBV6-1 combines with J gene TRBJ1-2; D remains ambiguous. The ends were cut back, 2 bases at V and 4 bases at J, with 11 bases in the middle. CDR3 size: 14 residues. Germline V gene data show CDR1 as MNHNS and CDR2 as SASEGT. The CDR3: CASSENRYFYGYTF. The CDR3, as DNA: TGTGCCAGCAGTGAAAATCGGTACTTCTATGGCTACACCTTC.

This clonotype was seen only a few times. This chain uses TRBV7-9 with TRBJ2-1; D is undetermined. V gave up 5 bases and J gave up 6 bases, with 8 bases separating them. The CDR3 extends over 12 amino acids. Germline lookup yields CDR1 SEHNR and CDR2 FQNEAQ (reference sequence). The CDR3 sequence is CASSNDRNEQFF. DNA of the CDR3: TGTGCCAGCAGCAACGATCGCAATGAGCAGTTCTTC.

This clonotype was seen only a few times. The rearrangement links TRBV6-5 to TRBJ1-6; no firm D call. The V end was cut by 6 bases, the J end by 7 bases, with 13 bases between. From germline, CDR1 is MNHEY and CDR2 SVGAGI. The CDR3 runs 14 residues. The CDR3 loop reads CASSAVGWNSPLHF. The CDR3 DNA sequence: TGTGCCAGCAGCGCCGTGGGGTGGAATTCACCCCTCCACTTT.

The chain carries TRBV7-3 and TRBJ2-1; weak D call: TRBD2 (6 bases). The CDR3 has 15 amino acids. Deletions cut 4 bases from V and 9 bases from J, with 19 bases between. The V gene's germline CDR1 is SGHTA and CDR2 FQGTGA. The CDR3 spells CASSSPGGASSEQFF. CDR3 in DNA: TGTGCCAGCAGCTCCCCCGGGGGAGCTAGCTCTGAGCAGTTCTTC. Full variable domain (remainder filled in from reference TRBV7-3 and TRBJ2-1): GAGVSQTPSNKVTEKGKYVELRCDPISGHTALYWYRQSLGQGPEFLIYFQGTGAADDSGLPNDRFFAVRPEGSVSTLKIQRTERGDSAVYLCASSSPGGASSEQFFGPGTRLTVL.

This clonotype was detected ten times or more. The chain employs TRBV5-1 and TRBJ1-1; 7 bases line up with TRBD1. The CDR3 consists of 14 residues. Trimming at V came to 4 bases and at J to 1 base, leaving 4 bases not matched to a gene. Germline-derived CDR1 and CDR2 are SGHRS and YFSETQ. The CDR3 is CASSPGTANTEAFF. The DNA for the CDR3 is TGCGCCAGCAGCCCTGGGACAGCGAACACTGAAGCTTTCTTT. Supplemented by reference TRBV5-1 and TRBJ1-1, the full variable domain reads KAGVTQTPRYLIKTRGQQVTLSCSPISGHRSVSWYQQTPGQGLQFLFEYFSETQRNKGNFPGRFSGRQFSNSRSEMNVSTLELGDSALYLCASSPGTANTEAFFGQGTRLTVV.

The chain links TRBV15 to TRBJ1-1; D unclear. In germline, CDR1 is LNHNV, CDR2 YYDKDF (reference sequence). The CDR3 totals 14 residues. V was shortened by 0 bases and J by 3 bases, with 8 bases between the two germline ends. The CDR3 nucleotides read TGTGCCACCAGCAGAGAGTATCAGGACACTGAAGCTTTCTTT. This codes for CATSREYQDTEAFF.

This clonotype was detected a few times. The chain couples TRBV7-9 to TRBJ1-3; D remains unclear. This CDR3 region has 15 residues. Looked up from germline, CDR1 is SEHNR and CDR2 is FQNEAQ (reference sequence). V lost 5 bases, J lost 4 bases, and 15 bases lay in between. The CDR3 DNA follows: TGTGCCAGCAGCCTACTTCTGGCAAAAGGAAACACCATATATTTT. Encoded protein: CASSLLLAKGNTIYF.

The CDR3 DNA is TGCAGCGTTGCTGGGGGCAATGAAAAACTGTTTTTT. This encodes CSVAGGNEKLFF. The chain couples TRBV29-1 to TRBJ1-4, with D tentatively TRBD1 (6 bases). This CDR3 is built from 12 residues. Trimming stripped 4 bases from V and 5 bases from J, with 8 bases between. CDR1 is SQVTM, CDR2 ANQGSEA, per germline.

The chain carries TRBV12-3 or TRBV12-4 and TRBJ2-5; D unresolved. The V end lost 4 bases, the J end lost 2 bases, and 11 bases lay between the germline ends. This CDR3 comprises 14 residues. In DNA, the CDR3 is TGTGCCAGCAGTTCGTGGACGGAACAAGAGACCCAGTACTTC. Translated: CASSSWTEQETQYF.

This clonotype was seen ten or more times. This chain joins TRBV29-1 and TRBJ2-1; no firm D call. Per the germline V gene, CDR1 is SQVTM and CDR2 is ANQGSEA. The length of the CDR3 is 14 residues. V was trimmed by 7 bases and J by 1 base, leaving 14 bases between them. The CDR3 nucleotides are TGCAGCGCGAGTGACCGTGCATCCTACAATGAGCAGTTCTTC. Its translation is CSASDRASYNEQFF.

The chain recombines TRBV6-5 with TRBJ2-5; TRBD2 matches at 7 bases. The CDR3 runs 15 residues. Germline V gene lookup returns CDR1 MNHEY and CDR2 SVGAGI. V shed 0 bases and J 4 bases; nucleotides not matched to a gene: 5. The CDR3 nucleotides read TGTGCCAGCAGTTACTCGGGGGGGAATCGAGAGACCCAGTACTTC. As protein: CASSYSGGNRETQYF.

This clonotype was seen a few times. This chain uses TRBV7-2 with TRBJ1-6; D remains ambiguous. V was shortened by 2 bases and J by 6 bases, with 11 bases between the two germline ends. The germline V gene has CDR1 SGHTA and CDR2 FQGNSA. There are 15 residues in the CDR3. CDR3: CASSLRWGPNSPLHF. Here the CDR3 DNA reads TGTGCCAGCAGCTTAAGGTGGGGTCCTAATTCACCCCTCCACTTT.

The chain employs TRBV30 and TRBJ2-2; no clear D gene. Germline CDR1 reads GTSNPN; CDR2 reads SVGIG (reference sequence). CDR3 size: 12 residues. The ends were cut back, 2 bases at V and 9 bases at J, with 10 bases in the middle. DNA of the CDR3: TGTGCCTGGAGTTCTCGACCCAGGGAGCTGTTTTTT. This sequence encodes CAWSSRPRELFF.

This clonotype was detected only a few times. The V and J genes are TRBV7-9 and TRBJ1-4; no firm D call. The CDR3 spans 13 residues. Looked up from germline, CDR1 is SEHNR and CDR2 is FQNEAQ (reference sequence). With 0 bases removed from V and 2 bases from J, the gap between germline ends came to 1 base. DNA for the CDR3: TGTGCCAGCAGCTTAGCGACTAATGAAAAACTGTTTTTT. This encodes CASSLATNEKLFF.

The genes are TRBV6-2 or TRBV6-3 and TRBJ2-5; a possible D gene is TRBD2 (5 bases). The germline gives CDR1 MNHEY, CDR2 SVGEGT. Trimming took 4 bases from V and 4 from J, leaving 13 bases between them. This CDR3 comprises 14 residues. DNA for the CDR3: TGTGCCAGCAGTTCCATAGAGCGGCTAGAGACCCAGTACTTC. Its translation: CASSSIERLETQYF.

V and J are TRBV12-3 or TRBV12-4 and TRBJ2-3, with 10 nucleotides matching TRBD2. V lost 6 bases, J lost 5 bases, and 8 bases stayed unmatched. The CDR3 is 15 amino acids. In DNA, the CDR3 is TGTGCCAGCAGCTGGAGCGGGGGGGCCGGAGATACGCAGTATTTT. Translating it yields CASSWSGGAGDTQYF.

This clonotype has just a few counts. V and J are TRBV5-1 and TRBJ1-2; TRBD1 matches 8 bases. CDR3 size: 13 residues. Trimming at V came to 4 bases and at J to 4 bases, leaving 3 bases not matched to a gene. Germline V gene lookup returns CDR1 SGHRS and CDR2 YFSETQ. CDR3 in DNA: TGCGCCAGCAGCGTTGACAGGGGCTATGGCTACACCTTC. Its translation is CASSVDRGYGYTF.